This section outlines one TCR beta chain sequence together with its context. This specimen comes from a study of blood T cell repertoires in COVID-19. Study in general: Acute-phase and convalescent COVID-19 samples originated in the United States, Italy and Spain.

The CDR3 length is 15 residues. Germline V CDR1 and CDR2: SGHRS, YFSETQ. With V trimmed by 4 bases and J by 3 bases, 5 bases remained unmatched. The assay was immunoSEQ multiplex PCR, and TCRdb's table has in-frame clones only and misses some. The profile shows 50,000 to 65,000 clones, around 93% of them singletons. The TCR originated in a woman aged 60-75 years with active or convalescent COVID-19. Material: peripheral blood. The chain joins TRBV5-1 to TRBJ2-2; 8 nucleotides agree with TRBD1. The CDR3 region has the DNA TGCGCCAGCAGCCCCAGGGGGCCAGACACCGGGGAGCTGTTTTTT. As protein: CASSPRGPDTGELFF.